One sample yielded the 3 T cell receptor beta chains listed below, sequenced in a study of beta chain features in type 1 diabetes. Expressed TCRB transcripts were sequenced because the entire RNA isolate underwent reverse transcription. TCRdb's copy holds only in-frame clones and misses some; the assay was immunoSEQ multiplex PCR. The sample has 350,000 to 450,000 clones; roughly 12% are singletons. The study's findings and limits: Among patients with Type 1 diabetes, TCRB CDR3s were moderately but significantly shorter in every one of the four CD4+ subsets.

Their cognate antigens are unknown. Sequencing used naive CD4+ T cells from blood. The source of these receptors is a woman between 18 and 29 years old with type 1 diabetes.

Only a few counts were recorded for this clone. The V call is TRBV29-1, the J call TRBJ1-1; the match to TRBD1 covers 7 bases. The germline V gene encodes CDR1 SQVTM and CDR2 ANQGSEA. There are 13 residues in the CDR3. With 7 bases clipped from V and 1 base from J, the junction kept 6 bases outside the gene matches. The CDR3 here is CSARGQQNTEAFF. In DNA, the CDR3 is TGCAGCGCAAGGGGACAGCAGAACACTGAAGCTTTCTTT.

This clone was found a few times. V is TRBV7-2 and J is TRBJ2-1; TRBD2 aligns across 12 bases. The CDR3 loop spans 16 amino acids. Germline trimming cut 10 bases from V and 0 bases from J; bases unmatched to any gene: 7. Per germline, CDR1 SGHTA and CDR2 FQGNSA. The CDR3 is CATTRTSGNSYNEQFF. The CDR3 nucleotides are TGTGCCACTACGAGGACTAGCGGGAACTCCTACAATGAGCAGTTCTTC.

V usage is TRBV13 and J usage is TRBJ2-7, with D tentatively TRBD1 (5 bases). CDR1 is PRHDT, CDR2 FYEKMQ, per germline (reference sequence). CDR3 length: 13 residues. Trimming removed 2 bases at V and 13 bases at J, with 18 bases between. The CDR3 coding sequence is TGTGCCAGCAGCTTAAACCCTCAGGGCCACTCTTACTTC. This encodes CASSLNPQGHSYF.